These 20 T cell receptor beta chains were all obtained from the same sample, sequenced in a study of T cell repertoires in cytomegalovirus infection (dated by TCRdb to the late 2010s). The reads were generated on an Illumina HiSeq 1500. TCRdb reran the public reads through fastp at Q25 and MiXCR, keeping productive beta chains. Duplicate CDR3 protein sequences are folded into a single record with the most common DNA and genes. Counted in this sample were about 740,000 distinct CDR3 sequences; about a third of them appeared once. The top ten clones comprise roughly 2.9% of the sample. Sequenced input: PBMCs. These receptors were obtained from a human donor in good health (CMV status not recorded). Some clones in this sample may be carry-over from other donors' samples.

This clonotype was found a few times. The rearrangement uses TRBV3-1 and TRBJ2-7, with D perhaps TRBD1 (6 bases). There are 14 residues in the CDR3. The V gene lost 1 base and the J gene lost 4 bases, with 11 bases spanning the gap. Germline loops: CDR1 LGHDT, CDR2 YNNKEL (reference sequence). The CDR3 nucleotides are TGTGCCAGCAGCCAAGTGAACAGGGTTTACGAGCAGTACTTC. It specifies CASSQVNRVYEQYF.

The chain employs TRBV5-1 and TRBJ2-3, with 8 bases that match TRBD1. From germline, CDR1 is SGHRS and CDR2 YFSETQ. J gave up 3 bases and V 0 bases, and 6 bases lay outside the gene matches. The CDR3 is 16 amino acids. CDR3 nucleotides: TGCGCCAGCAGCTTGGAGACAGGGGTTGGAACAGATACGCAGTATTTT. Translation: CASSLETGVGTDTQYF.

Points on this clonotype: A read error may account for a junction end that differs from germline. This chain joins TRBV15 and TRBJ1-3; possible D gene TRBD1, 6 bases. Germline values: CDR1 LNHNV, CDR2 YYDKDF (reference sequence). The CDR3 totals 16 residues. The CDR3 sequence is CTTSGEDSHSGNTIYF. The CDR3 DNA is TGTACCACCAGCGGGGAGGACAGCCACTCTGGAAACACCATATATTTT.

The chain's CDR3 is CASSVAGAEPNTGELFF. CDR3 nucleotides: TGTGCCAGCAGCGTAGCAGGAGCAGAGCCGAACACCGGGGAGCTGTTTTTT. The chain carries TRBV9 and TRBJ2-2; D is uncertain. CDR3 size: 17 residues. Germline lookup yields CDR1 SGDLS and CDR2 YYNGEE. The V end lost 0 bases, the J end lost 0 bases, and 12 bases lay between the germline ends.

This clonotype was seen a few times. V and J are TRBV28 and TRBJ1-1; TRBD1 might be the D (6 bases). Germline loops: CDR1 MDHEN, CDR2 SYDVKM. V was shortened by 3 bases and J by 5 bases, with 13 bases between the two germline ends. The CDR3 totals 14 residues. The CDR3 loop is CASSFHRAITEAFF. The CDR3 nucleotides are TGTGCCAGCAGTTTCCACAGGGCGATTACTGAAGCTTTCTTT.

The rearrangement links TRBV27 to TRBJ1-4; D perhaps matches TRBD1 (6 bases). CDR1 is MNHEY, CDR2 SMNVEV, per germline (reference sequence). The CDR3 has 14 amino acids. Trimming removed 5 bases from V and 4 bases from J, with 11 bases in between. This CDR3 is CASSQQGRNEKLFF. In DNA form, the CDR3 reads TGTGCCAGCAGTCAACAGGGCCGTAATGAAAAACTGTTTTTT.

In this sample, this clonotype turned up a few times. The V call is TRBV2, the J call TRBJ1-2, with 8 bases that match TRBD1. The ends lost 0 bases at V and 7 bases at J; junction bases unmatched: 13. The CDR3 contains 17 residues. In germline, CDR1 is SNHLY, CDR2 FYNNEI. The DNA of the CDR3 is TGTGCCAGCAGTGAAGCCTTTAAGACAGGGGAGGATTCTGGCTACACCTTC. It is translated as CASSEAFKTGEDSGYTF.

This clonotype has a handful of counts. CDR3 nucleotides: TGCAGTGGAAATGCAGGAGGGACCTACAATGAGCAGTTCTTC. It specifies CSGNAGGTYNEQFF. The chain employs TRBV20-1 and TRBJ2-1; D might be TRBD2 (6 bases). Germline V gene lookup returns CDR1 DFQATT and CDR2 SNEGSKA (reference sequence). The CDR3 contains 14 residues. The germline V and J ends were trimmed by 7 bases and 2 bases, with 15 bases remaining between them.

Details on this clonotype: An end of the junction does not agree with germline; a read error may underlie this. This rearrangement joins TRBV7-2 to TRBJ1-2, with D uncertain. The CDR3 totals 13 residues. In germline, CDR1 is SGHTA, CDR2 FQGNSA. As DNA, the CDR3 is TGTGCCATCAGCTTCCGAGGGTGGCATGGCTACACCTTC. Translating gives CAISFRGWHGYTF.

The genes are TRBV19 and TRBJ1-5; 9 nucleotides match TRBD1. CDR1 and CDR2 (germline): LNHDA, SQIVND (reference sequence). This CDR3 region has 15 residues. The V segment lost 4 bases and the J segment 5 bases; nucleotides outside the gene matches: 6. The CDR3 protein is CASSNGQGWDQPQHF. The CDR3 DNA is TGTGCCAGTAGTAACGGACAGGGGTGGGATCAGCCCCAGCATTTT. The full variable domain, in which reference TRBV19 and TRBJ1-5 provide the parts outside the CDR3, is DGGITQSPKYLFRKEGQNVTLSCEQNLNHDAMYWYRQDPGQGLRLIYYSQIVNDFQKGDIAEGYSVSREKKESFPLTVTSAQKNPTAFYLCASSNGQGWDQPQHFGDGTRLSIL.

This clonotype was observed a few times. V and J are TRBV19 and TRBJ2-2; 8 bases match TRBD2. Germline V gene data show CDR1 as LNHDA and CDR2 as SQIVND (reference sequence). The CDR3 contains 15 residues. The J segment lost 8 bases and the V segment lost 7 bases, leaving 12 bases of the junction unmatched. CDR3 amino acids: CASTGPAGVRGELFF. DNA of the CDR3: TGTGCCAGTACGGGTCCAGCGGGAGTAAGAGGGGAGCTGTTTTTT.

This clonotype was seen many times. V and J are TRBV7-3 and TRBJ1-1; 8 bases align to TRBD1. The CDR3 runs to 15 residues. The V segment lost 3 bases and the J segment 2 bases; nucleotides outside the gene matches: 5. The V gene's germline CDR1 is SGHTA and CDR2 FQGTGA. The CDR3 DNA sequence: TGTGCCAGCAGCTTTTCCGGGACAGGCAACACTGAAGCTTTCTTT. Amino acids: CASSFSGTGNTEAFF.

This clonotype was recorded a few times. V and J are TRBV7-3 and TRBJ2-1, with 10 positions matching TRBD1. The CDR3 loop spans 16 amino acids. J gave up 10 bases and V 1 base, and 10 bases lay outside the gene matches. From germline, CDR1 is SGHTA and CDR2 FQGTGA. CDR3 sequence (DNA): TGTGCCAGCAGCTTAAGTGGGCAGACAGGGGGCTGGGAGCAGTTCTTC. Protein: CASSLSGQTGGWEQFF.

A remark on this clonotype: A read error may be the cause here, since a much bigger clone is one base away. The CDR3 spells CASSPALSGANGLTF. CDR3 bases: TGTGCCAGCAGCCCTGCGCTGTCGGGGGCCAACGGCCTGACTTTC. V and J are TRBV28 and TRBJ2-6, with D perhaps TRBD1 or TRBD2 (6 bases each). CDR1 is MDHEN, CDR2 SYDVKM, per germline. This CDR3 comprises 15 residues.

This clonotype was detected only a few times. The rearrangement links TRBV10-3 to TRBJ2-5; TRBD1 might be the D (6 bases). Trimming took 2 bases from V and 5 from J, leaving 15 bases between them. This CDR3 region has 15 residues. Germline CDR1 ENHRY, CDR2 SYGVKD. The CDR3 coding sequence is TGTGCCATCAGTGAGGGGGCCCAGGGGTTGGAGACCCAGTACTTC. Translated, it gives CAISEGAQGLETQYF.

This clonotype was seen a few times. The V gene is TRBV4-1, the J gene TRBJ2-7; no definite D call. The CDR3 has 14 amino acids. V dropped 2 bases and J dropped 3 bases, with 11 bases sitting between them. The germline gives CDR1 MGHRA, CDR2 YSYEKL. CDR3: CASSQRVFNYEQYF. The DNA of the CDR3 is TGCGCCAGCAGCCAACGAGTATTCAACTACGAGCAGTACTTC.

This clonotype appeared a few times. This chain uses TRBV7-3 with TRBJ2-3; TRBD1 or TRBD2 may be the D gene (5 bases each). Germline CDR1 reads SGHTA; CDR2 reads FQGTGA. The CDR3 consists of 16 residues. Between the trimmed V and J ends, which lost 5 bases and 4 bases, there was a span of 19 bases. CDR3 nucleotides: TGTGCCAGCAGCCCCCGCCCGGCAGGGCGGGCAGATACGCAGTATTTT. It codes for CASSPRPAGRADTQYF.

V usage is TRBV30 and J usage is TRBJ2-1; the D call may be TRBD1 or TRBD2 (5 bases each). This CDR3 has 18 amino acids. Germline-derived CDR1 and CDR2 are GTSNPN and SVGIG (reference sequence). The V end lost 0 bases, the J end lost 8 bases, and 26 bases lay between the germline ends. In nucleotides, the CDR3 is TGTGCCTGGAGTGTACTAGTAGTAAGGGGCCTAGGTCGGGATGAGCAGTTCTTC. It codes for CAWSVLVVRGLGRDEQFF.

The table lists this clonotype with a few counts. This chain's CDR3 is CASRMLAGGTDTQYF. CDR3 nucleotides: TGTGCCAGCAGGATGCTAGCGGGGGGCACAGATACGCAGTATTTT. The chain uses TRBV12-3 or TRBV12-4 and TRBJ2-3; the match to TRBD2 covers 10 bases. The V segment lost 6 bases and the J segment 1 base; nucleotides outside the gene matches: 4. The CDR3 has 15 residues.

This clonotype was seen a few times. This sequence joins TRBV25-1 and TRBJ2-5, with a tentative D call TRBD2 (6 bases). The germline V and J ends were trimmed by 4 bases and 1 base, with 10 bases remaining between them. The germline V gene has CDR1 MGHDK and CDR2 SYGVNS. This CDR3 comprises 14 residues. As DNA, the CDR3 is TGTGCCAGCAGTGGCGGGGCCGGCCAAGAGACCCAGTACTTC. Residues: CASSGGAGQETQYF.